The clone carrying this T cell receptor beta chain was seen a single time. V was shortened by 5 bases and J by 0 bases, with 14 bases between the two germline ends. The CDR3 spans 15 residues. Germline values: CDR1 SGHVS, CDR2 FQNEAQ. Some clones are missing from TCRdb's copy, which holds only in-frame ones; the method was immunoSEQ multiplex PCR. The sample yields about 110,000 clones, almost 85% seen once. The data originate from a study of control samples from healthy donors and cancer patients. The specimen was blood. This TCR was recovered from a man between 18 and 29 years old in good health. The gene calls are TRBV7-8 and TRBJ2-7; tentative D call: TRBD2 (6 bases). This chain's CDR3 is CASSPRAGLSYEQYF. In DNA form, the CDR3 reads TGTGCCAGCAGCCCCCGCGCGGGGCTCTCCTACGAGCAGTACTTC.